Sequencing of this TCR beta chain was carried out in a study of blood T cell repertoires in COVID-19. Turning to the study itself: In each case, the material was cDNA or gDNA derived from T cells, B-cell-depleted T cells, or PBMCs.

Authors' methods: Reference gene primer amplification yielded estimated nucleated cell counts. Some clones are missing from TCRdb's copy, which holds only in-frame ones; the method was immunoSEQ multiplex PCR. The V and J calls and clone size come from that table; D and trimming were worked out from the DNA. The data hold 240,000 or so clones, with 86% observed a single time. This CDR3 has 15 residues. Germline values: CDR1 SGHTA, CDR2 FQGTGA. V was shortened by 1 base and J by 0 bases, with 10 bases between the two germline ends. Source material: PBMCs or T cells enriched from blood (not recorded which). The receptor was isolated from a woman aged 45-59 years who had recovered from COVID-19. V and J are TRBV7-3 and TRBJ2-7; D gene ambiguous. CDR3 sequence reads: CASSLSRIYSYEQYF. The CDR3 DNA sequence: TGTGCCAGCAGCTTAAGCCGAATCTACTCCTACGAGCAGTACTTC.